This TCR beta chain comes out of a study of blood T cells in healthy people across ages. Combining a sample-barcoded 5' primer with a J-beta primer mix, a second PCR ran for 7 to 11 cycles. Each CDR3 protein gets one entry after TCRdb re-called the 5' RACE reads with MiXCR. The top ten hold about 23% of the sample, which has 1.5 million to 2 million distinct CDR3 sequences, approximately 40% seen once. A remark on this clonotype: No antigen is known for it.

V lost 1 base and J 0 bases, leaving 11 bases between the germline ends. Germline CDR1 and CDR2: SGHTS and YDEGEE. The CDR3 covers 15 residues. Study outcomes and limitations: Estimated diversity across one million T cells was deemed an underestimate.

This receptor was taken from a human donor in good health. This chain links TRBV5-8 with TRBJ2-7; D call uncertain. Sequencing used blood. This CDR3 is CASSLRVRSSYEQYF. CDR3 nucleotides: TGTGCCAGCAGCTTGAGGGTTAGGAGCTCCTACGAGCAGTACTTC.